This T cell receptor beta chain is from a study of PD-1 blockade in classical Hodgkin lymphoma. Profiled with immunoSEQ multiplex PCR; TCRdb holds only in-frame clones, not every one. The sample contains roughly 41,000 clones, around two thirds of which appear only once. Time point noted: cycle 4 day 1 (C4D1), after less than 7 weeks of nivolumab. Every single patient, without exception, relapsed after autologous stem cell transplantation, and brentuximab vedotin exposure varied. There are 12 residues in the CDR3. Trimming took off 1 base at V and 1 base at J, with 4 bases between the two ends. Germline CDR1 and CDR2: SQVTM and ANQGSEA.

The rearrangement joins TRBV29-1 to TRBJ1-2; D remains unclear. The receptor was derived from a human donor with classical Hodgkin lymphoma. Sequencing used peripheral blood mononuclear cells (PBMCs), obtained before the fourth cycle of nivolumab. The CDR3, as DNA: TGCAGCGTTGAAGGACTTAACTATGGCTACACCTTC. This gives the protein CSVEGLNYGYTF.